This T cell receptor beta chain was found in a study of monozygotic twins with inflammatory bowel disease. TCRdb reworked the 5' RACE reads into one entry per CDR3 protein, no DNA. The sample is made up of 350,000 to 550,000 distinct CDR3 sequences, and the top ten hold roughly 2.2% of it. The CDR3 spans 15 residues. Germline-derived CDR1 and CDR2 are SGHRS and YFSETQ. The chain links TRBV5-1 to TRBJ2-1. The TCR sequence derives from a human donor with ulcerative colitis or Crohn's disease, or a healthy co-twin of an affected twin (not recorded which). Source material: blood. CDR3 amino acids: CASSLSVGWDNEQFF. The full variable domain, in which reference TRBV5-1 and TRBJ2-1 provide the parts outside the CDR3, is KAGVTQTPRYLIKTRGQQVTLSCSPISGHRSVSWYQQTPGQGLQFLFEYFSETQRNKGNFPGRFSGRQFSNSRSEMNVSTLELGDSALYLCASSLSVGWDNEQFFGPGTRLTVL.